This passage covers 32 T cell receptor beta chains from one sample sequenced in a study of T cell changes during pregnancy in multiple sclerosis. Profiling relied on immunoSEQ multiplex PCR, and the TCRdb table lists in-frame clones only, not all of them. The data contain 13,000 or so clones, 85% to 95% of them singletons. This specimen was peripheral blood, taken in the second trimester of pregnancy. The receptors come from a female donor in good health, enrolled as a control in a pregnancy study.

The CDR3 region has the DNA TGCGCCAGCAGTTCTATAGTGAACACTGAAGCTTTCTTT. This sequence encodes CASSSIVNTEAFF. The chain is built from TRBV5-1 and TRBJ1-1, with D unclear. This CDR3 region has 13 residues. V dropped 5 bases and J dropped 0 bases, with 8 bases sitting between them. Germline V gene data show CDR1 as SGHRS and CDR2 as YFSETQ.

The chain combines TRBV2 with TRBJ1-1; no reliable D call. Germline V gives CDR1 SNHLY, CDR2 FYNNEI. This CDR3 is 12 amino acids long. V was shortened by 8 bases and J by 1 base, with 8 bases between the two germline ends. CDR3 sequence reads: CASGLRNTEAFF. In DNA form, the CDR3 reads TGTGCCAGCGGACTCAGGAACACTGAAGCTTTCTTT.

V and J are TRBV29-1 and TRBJ1-5; maybe TRBD1 (5 bases). V lost 7 bases and J lost 4, with 14 bases in between. Per the germline V gene, CDR1 is SQVTM and CDR2 is ANQGSEA. The CDR3 spans 13 residues. The CDR3 reads CSAQGGLNQPQHF. In DNA form, the CDR3 reads TGCAGCGCTCAGGGAGGTCTAAATCAGCCCCAGCATTTT.

The rearrangement links TRBV7-2 to TRBJ2-7; TRBD2 agrees at 14 bases. Trimming at V came to 4 bases and at J to 0 bases, leaving 2 bases not matched to a gene. This CDR3 is built from 16 residues. CDR1 and CDR2 (germline): SGHTA, FQGNSA. CDR3 DNA sequence: TGTGCCAGCAGCTGGACTAGCGGGGGGAGCTCCTACGAGCAGTACTTC. It yields the protein CASSWTSGGSSYEQYF.

The chain is built from TRBV5-1 and TRBJ2-2; D is ambiguous. V lost 0 bases and J lost 5, with 14 bases in between. Germline values: CDR1 SGHRS, CDR2 YFSETQ. The CDR3 extends over 16 amino acids. The CDR3: CASSLDGRQTTGELFF. The CDR3 nucleotides are TGCGCCAGCAGCTTGGACGGCAGACAAACTACCGGGGAGCTGTTTTTT. Drawing the rest from reference TRBV5-1 and TRBJ2-2, the complete variable domain is KAGVTQTPRYLIKTRGQQVTLSCSPISGHRSVSWYQQTPGQGLQFLFEYFSETQRNKGNFPGRFSGRQFSNSRSEMNVSTLELGDSALYLCASSLDGRQTTGELFFGEGSRLTVL.

The count of this clone is one. V is TRBV4-1 and J is TRBJ2-5, with D perhaps matching TRBD2 (6 bases). Germline values: CDR1 MGHRA, CDR2 YSYEKL. V was cut by 4 bases and J by 2 bases, with 14 bases left in between. CDR3 length: 15 residues. The CDR3 loop is CASSLAVLWQETQYF. The CDR3, as DNA: TGCGCCAGCAGCCTAGCGGTACTTTGGCAAGAGACCCAGTACTTC.

The CDR3 region has the DNA TGTGCCATCAGTGGGGGACAGGGGGTGAATGAAAAACTGTTTTTT. Its protein product is CAISGGQGVNEKLFF. The V gene is TRBV10-3, the J gene TRBJ1-4; 11 nucleotides agree with TRBD1. Per the germline V gene, CDR1 is ENHRY and CDR2 is SYGVKD. The CDR3 loop spans 15 amino acids. J lost 5 bases, V lost 4 bases, and 3 bases had no gene match.

The count of this clone is one. The J gene is TRBJ2-7, the V gene TRBV28, with D perhaps TRBD1 (5 bases). This CDR3 spans 12 amino acids. CDR1 and CDR2 (germline): MDHEN, SYDVKM. The germline V and J ends were trimmed by 3 bases and 5 bases, with 8 bases remaining between them. The CDR3 nucleotides read TGTGCCAGCAGTTTGGGGCGACACGAGCAGTACTTC. Its translation: CASSLGRHEQYF.

The rearrangement links TRBV4-1 to TRBJ1-5, with TRBD1 matching 8 bases. With 4 bases clipped from V and 2 bases from J, the junction kept 4 bases outside the gene matches. CDR3 length: 15 amino acids. The germline CDR1 and CDR2 sequences are MGHRA and YSYEKL. CDR3 amino acids: CASSLGQGRNQPQHF. DNA of the CDR3: TGCGCCAGCAGCCTAGGACAGGGTCGCAATCAGCCCCAGCATTTT.

The genes are TRBV7-3 and TRBJ2-2; 11 nucleotides line up with TRBD1. V shed 2 bases and J 4 bases; nucleotides not matched to a gene: 9. The CDR3 sequence is 18 residues long. Germline assignment: CDR1 SGHTA and CDR2 FQGTGA. DNA of the CDR3: TGTGCCAGCAGCTTACGCCCCGGGACAGGGGGGTCCACCGGGGAGCTGTTTTTT. Its protein product is CASSLRPGTGGSTGELFF.

This chain uses TRBV5-3 with TRBJ2-1; 8 bases fit TRBD1. TRBV5-3 carries the ORF label, with uncertain function. V shed 1 base and J 6 bases; nucleotides not matched to a gene: 6. This CDR3 spans 15 amino acids. CDR3 DNA: TGTGCCAGAAGCTTGAAACAGGGGGTAGCCAATGAGCAGTTCTTC. It codes for CARSLKQGVANEQFF.

V and J are TRBV11-2 and TRBJ2-5, with 8 positions matching TRBD1. This CDR3 comprises 15 residues. V shed 3 bases and J 0 bases; nucleotides not matched to a gene: 3. Germline values: CDR1 SGHAT, CDR2 FQNNGV. This CDR3 is CASSFGQGNQETQYF. CDR3 bases: TGTGCCAGCAGCTTCGGACAGGGCAACCAAGAGACCCAGTACTTC.

This chain's CDR3 is CASSFGSTDTQYF. The CDR3 DNA reads as TGTGCCAGCAGCTTCGGGAGCACAGATACGCAGTATTTT. The J gene is TRBJ2-3, the V gene TRBV7-3; D is ambiguous. Trimming cost V 3 bases and J 0 bases, with 4 bases left between them. This CDR3 spans 13 amino acids. CDR1 SGHTA and CDR2 FQGTGA come from the germline V gene.

The chain couples TRBV4-3 to TRBJ1-1, with D hard to call. The CDR3 contains 13 residues. V gave up 4 bases and J gave up 3 bases, with 9 bases separating them. Germline V gene data show CDR1 as LGHNA and CDR2 as YSLEER. The CDR3 region is CASSLAGYTEAFF. CDR3 DNA sequence: TGCGCCAGCAGCCTGGCCGGGTACACTGAAGCTTTCTTT.

This sequence joins TRBV4-1 and TRBJ1-5; TRBD1 aligns across 8 bases. The CDR3 runs to 14 residues. Germline V gene sequence: CDR1 MGHRA, CDR2 YSYEKL. J was trimmed by 6 bases and V by 1 base; bases with no gene match: 2. In DNA, the CDR3 is TGCGCCAGCAGCCAAGGACAGGGGACTCAGCCCCAGCATTTT. This translates into CASSQGQGTQPQHF.

The genes are TRBV2 and TRBJ1-5; 7 positions agree with TRBD1. Per germline, CDR1 SNHLY and CDR2 FYNNEI. The CDR3 sequence is 14 residues long. V shed 7 bases, J shed 7 bases, and the junction held 10 bases outside the gene matches. The CDR3 loop is CASKGATGPQPQHF. The CDR3 DNA reads TGTGCCAGCAAAGGGGCGACAGGGCCCCAGCCCCAGCATTTT. The full variable domain, with the rest looked up from reference TRBV2 and TRBJ1-5, is EPEVTQTPSHQVTQMGQEVILRCVPISNHLYFYWYRQILGQKVEFLVSFYNNEISEKSEIFDDQFSVERPDGSNFTLKIRSTKLEDSAMYFCASKGATGPQPQHFGDGTRLSIL.

V usage is TRBV9 and J usage is TRBJ2-3; D is possibly TRBD1 (7 bases). The CDR3 has 18 amino acids. Germline V gene data show CDR1 as SGDLS and CDR2 as YYNGEE. V dropped 0 bases and J dropped 0 bases, with 17 bases sitting between them. This chain's CDR3 is CASSVVGQGGPSTDTQYF. The DNA for the CDR3 is TGTGCCAGCAGCGTAGTGGGGCAGGGGGGTCCTAGCACAGATACGCAGTATTTT.

V and J are TRBV7-3 and TRBJ2-2; 8 bases fit TRBD1. Germline CDR1 reads SGHTA; CDR2 reads FQGTGA. This CDR3 has 14 amino acids. V lost 4 bases and J lost 6; bases outside the gene matches: 4. The CDR3 region has the DNA TGTGCCAGCAGCTCGTCAGGGGGCCCCGGGGAGCTGTTTTTT. Translation: CASSSSGGPGELFF.

J is TRBJ2-1 and V is TRBV5-1; no reliable D call. Germline V CDR1 and CDR2: SGHRS, YFSETQ. The CDR3 extends over 15 amino acids. Trimming removed 0 bases at V and 0 bases at J, with 7 bases between. The CDR3 loop reads CASSLAVFSYNEQFF. DNA of the CDR3: TGCGCCAGCAGCTTGGCCGTGTTCTCCTACAATGAGCAGTTCTTC.

The chain joins TRBV7-9 to TRBJ2-5, with TRBD2 matching 8 bases. The CDR3 length is 15 residues. CDR1 is SEHNR, CDR2 FQNEAQ, per germline (reference sequence). Germline trimming cut 3 bases from V and 5 bases from J; bases unmatched to any gene: 8. CDR3 region: CASSFAGGAGETQYF. The CDR3, as DNA: TGTGCCAGCAGCTTTGCCGGGGGGGCCGGGGAGACCCAGTACTTC.

Only a few counts were recorded for this clone. The chain uses TRBV30 and TRBJ1-1, with TRBD1 as a possible D gene (5 bases). The CDR3 sequence is 13 residues long. The germline V gene encodes CDR1 GTSNPN and CDR2 SVGIG (reference sequence). V was cut by 3 bases and J by 3 bases, with 11 bases left in between. The CDR3 DNA reads TGTGCCTGGAGGGCAGGGCCGGACACTGAAGCTTTCTTT. It is translated as CAWRAGPDTEAFF. Full variable domain (outside the CDR3, taken from reference TRBV30 and TRBJ1-1): SQTIHQWPATLVQPVGSPLSLECTVEGTSNPNLYWYRQAAGRGLQLLFYSVGIGQISSEVPQNLSASRPQDRQFILSSKKLLLSDSGFYLCAWRAGPDTEAFFGQGTRLTVV.

V is TRBV5-5 and J is TRBJ2-1; 8 bases agree with TRBD2. CDR1 and CDR2 (germline): SGHKS, YYEKEE (reference sequence). The CDR3 loop spans 17 amino acids. J lost 3 bases, V lost 4 bases, and 12 bases had no gene match. The CDR3 is CASSLILGLEVYNEQFF. The DNA of the CDR3 is TGTGCCAGCAGCCTCATTTTGGGACTAGAAGTCTACAATGAGCAGTTCTTC.

J is TRBJ1-2 and V is TRBV5-1, with D possibly matching TRBD1 (6 bases). The V end was cut by 6 bases, the J end by 6 bases, with 21 bases between. Per the germline V gene, CDR1 is SGHRS and CDR2 is YFSETQ. The CDR3 loop spans 15 amino acids. This chain's CDR3 is CASTDRSRPRNGYTF. CDR3 DNA sequence: TGCGCCAGCACCGACAGGTCCCGGCCCCGAAATGGCTACACCTTC.

The rearrangement uses TRBV19 and TRBJ2-2, with D perhaps matching TRBD1 (6 bases). CDR1 and CDR2 (germline): LNHDA, SQIVND (reference sequence). Trimming cost V 4 bases and J 0 bases, with 12 bases left between them. CDR3 size: 16 residues. The DNA for the CDR3 is TGTGCCAGTAGTACTCACAGGGTGGCGAACACCGGGGAGCTGTTTTTT. This codes for CASSTHRVANTGELFF.

The chain has TRBV14 and TRBJ2-1; D might be TRBD2 (6 bases). V dropped 1 base and J dropped 9 bases, with 19 bases sitting between them. The CDR3 is 16 amino acids. CDR1 and CDR2 from the germline V gene are SGHDN and FVKESK. This CDR3 is CASSQGATRSFGEQFF. The CDR3 DNA follows: TGTGCCAGCAGCCAAGGTGCGACTAGGTCATTTGGTGAGCAGTTCTTC.

This chain joins TRBV5-1 and TRBJ1-1, with 9 bases aligning to TRBD1. Germline loops: CDR1 SGHRS, CDR2 YFSETQ. The CDR3 extends over 15 amino acids. J lost 0 bases, V lost 4 bases, and 4 bases had no gene match. For the CDR3, the DNA is TGCGCCAGCAGCCCGGGACAGGGATTGAACACTGAAGCTTTCTTT. This translates into CASSPGQGLNTEAFF.

This chain uses TRBV28 with TRBJ1-5; 10 nucleotides agree with TRBD1. V lost 6 bases to trimming and J lost 4 bases; unmatched junction nucleotides: 9. The CDR3 has 16 amino acids. Germline V gives CDR1 MDHEN, CDR2 SYDVKM. As DNA, the CDR3 is TGTGCCAGCAGCCTTGGGGGACAGGGGAAAAATCAGCCCCAGCATTTT. Its protein is CASSLGGQGKNQPQHF. The full variable domain, completed using reference TRBV28 and TRBJ1-5, is DVKVTQSSRYLVKRTGEKVFLECVQDMDHENMFWYRQDPGLGLRLIYFSYDVKMKEKGDIPEGYSVSREKKERFSLILESASTNQTSMYLCASSLGGQGKNQPQHFGDGTRLSIL.

The chain carries TRBV19 and TRBJ2-1; D not certain. The germline gives CDR1 LNHDA, CDR2 SQIVND (reference sequence). V lost 3 bases and J 3 bases, leaving 6 bases between the germline ends. The CDR3 is made up of 13 amino acids. CDR3 sequence: CASSIQVYNEQFF. CDR3 coding DNA: TGTGCCAGTAGTATCCAGGTCTACAATGAGCAGTTCTTC.

The chain combines TRBV11-2 with TRBJ2-2, with TRBD1 identical over 10 bases. Germline V gives CDR1 SGHAT, CDR2 FQNNGV. The CDR3 has 16 amino acids. V lost 6 bases to trimming and J lost 7 bases; unmatched junction nucleotides: 11. CDR3 coding DNA: TGTGCCAGCAGTCCCAGGACAGGGGGTTTTATCGGGGAGCTGTTTTTT. It specifies CASSPRTGGFIGELFF.

The chain recombines TRBV30 with TRBJ1-2; possibly TRBD1 for D (6 bases). The V gene's germline CDR1 is GTSNPN and CDR2 SVGIG (reference sequence). V was cut by 3 bases and J by 4 bases, with 6 bases left in between. The CDR3 contains 11 residues. The CDR3 protein is CAWRGGYGYTF. CDR3 DNA sequence: TGTGCCTGGAGAGGGGGCTATGGCTACACCTTC.

The CDR3 sequence is CASSQDLDRSTLHF. The CDR3 DNA reads as TGCGCCAGCAGCCAAGATCTTGACAGGTCTACCCTCCACTTT. This rearrangement joins TRBV4-1 to TRBJ1-6, with D possibly matching TRBD1 (6 bases). With 0 bases removed from V and 14 bases from J, the gap between germline ends came to 14 bases. CDR3 length equals 14 residues. CDR1 and CDR2 from the germline V gene are MGHRA and YSYEKL.

The sample holds one count of this clone. The rearrangement joins TRBV2 to TRBJ2-5; TRBD2 matches 7 bases. With 6 bases clipped from V and 5 bases from J, the junction kept 6 bases outside the gene matches. There are 13 residues in the CDR3. Germline CDR1 reads SNHLY; CDR2 reads FYNNEI. CDR3 region: CASRRGSEETQYF. The CDR3 bases are TGTGCCAGCAGGCGGGGGTCGGAGGAGACCCAGTACTTC.